This entry describes one TCR beta chain. From germline, CDR1 is MRHNA and CDR2 SNTAGT. This CDR3 has 14 residues. V lost 3 bases, J lost 0 bases, and 7 bases lay in between. This specimen belongs to a study of blood T cell repertoires in COVID-19. The wider study: Some COVID-19 samples were acute and others convalescent; all came from the United States, Italy and Spain.

The method was immunoSEQ multiplex PCR; TCRdb's version includes in-frame clones alone and lacks a portion of them. This sample carries some 290,000 clones, about 90% of them seen once, and the ten largest clones take around 0.96%. V gene TRBV6-4 combines with J gene TRBJ2-3, with a possible D match to TRBD1 (5 bases). This receptor was identified in a middle-aged woman with COVID-19, enrolled during active disease. The source material was peripheral blood. Here the CDR3 reads CASSEWGSTDTQYF. As DNA, the CDR3 is TGTGCCAGCAGTGAATGGGGCAGCACAGATACGCAGTATTTT.